This T cell receptor (beta chain) is from a study of T cell changes during pregnancy in multiple sclerosis. The protocol was immunoSEQ multiplex PCR, while the TCRdb copy is restricted to in-frame clones and leaves out a portion. The sample yields 45,000 to 50,000 clones, roughly 92% seen once. The CDR3 is made up of 14 amino acids. Trimming removed 0 bases at V and 1 base at J, with 6 bases between. Germline V CDR1 and CDR2: SGHTA, FQGNSA. This rearrangement joins TRBV7-2 to TRBJ1-1; no definite D call. This sample comprised CD4+ T cells from peripheral blood mononuclear cells, obtained in the second trimester of pregnancy. This TCR was sampled from a female donor in good health, enrolled as a control in a pregnancy study. The chain's CDR3 is CASSLAGGNTEAFF. CDR3 DNA: TGTGCCAGCAGCTTAGCGGGAGGGAACACTGAAGCTTTCTTT. Looking up the rest from reference TRBV7-2 and TRBJ1-1 gives the full variable domain: GAGVSQSPSNKVTEKGKDVELRCDPISGHTALYWYRQSLGQGLEFLIYFQGNSAPDKSGLPSDRFSAERTGGSVSTLTIQRTQQEDSAVYLCASSLAGGNTEAFFGQGTRLTVV.